This is a list of T cell receptor beta chains from one sample in a study of early stage breast cancer tumors. The protocol was immunoSEQ multiplex PCR, while the TCRdb copy is restricted to in-frame clones and leaves out a portion. The sample has nearly 70,000 clones, roughly 80% seen once. Material for sequencing was blood. These receptors were collected from a person aged 40 to 49 with breast cancer. CDR3s include the opening cysteine and the closing phenylalanine or tryptophan. The order of the fields is V gene, D gene, clone size, J gene, CDR3 protein, CDR3 DNA. A D gene is named only where the DNA matches it firmly. Clone size, where shown, is once, few, many, or a class for clones that have expanded.

v_call: TRBV7-8; d_call: NA; clone_size: NA; j_call: TRBJ2-7; cdr3_aa: CASSTRTETYEQYF; cdr3_nt: TGTGCCAGCAGCACCCGGACCGAAACCTACGAGCAGTACTTC
v_call: TRBV7-9; d_call: NA; clone_size: once; j_call: TRBJ2-2; cdr3_aa: CASSQQGGNTGELFF; cdr3_nt: TGTGCCAGCAGTCAACAGGGCGGGAACACCGGGGAGCTGTTTTTT
v_call: TRBV6-1; d_call: TRBD1; clone_size: NA; j_call: TRBJ1-2; cdr3_aa: CASSEHVAQGARRGYTF; cdr3_nt: TGTGCCAGCAGTGAACACGTAGCGCAGGGGGCGCGTCGTGGCTACACCTTC
v_call: TRBV7-3; d_call: NA; clone_size: NA; j_call: TRBJ2-5; cdr3_aa: CASSPHREIGRETQYF; cdr3_nt: TGTGCCAGCAGCCCACACCGGGAAATAGGGCGAGAGACCCAGTACTTC
v_call: TRBV15; d_call: NA; clone_size: NA; j_call: TRBJ2-7; cdr3_aa: CATSRDRQGSYEQYF; cdr3_nt: TGTGCCACCAGCAGAGATAGGCAGGGCAGCTACGAGCAGTACTTC
v_call: TRBV29-1; d_call: NA; clone_size: NA; j_call: TRBJ1-5; cdr3_aa: CSVGGRDNQPQHF; cdr3_nt: TGCAGCGTTGGAGGGCGGGACAATCAGCCCCAGCATTTT
v_call: TRBV28; d_call: TRBD1; clone_size: NA; j_call: TRBJ1-5; cdr3_aa: CASSPQGAGQPQHF; cdr3_nt: TGTGCCAGCAGCCCACAGGGGGCTGGACAGCCCCAGCATTTT
v_call: TRBV7-9; d_call: NA; clone_size: NA; j_call: TRBJ1-5; cdr3_aa: CASSLGTAQPQHF; cdr3_nt: TGTGCCAGCAGCTTAGGGACAGCCCAGCCCCAGCATTTT
v_call: TRBV7-2; d_call: NA; clone_size: few; j_call: TRBJ1-1; cdr3_aa: CASSPGGATEAFF; cdr3_nt: TGTGCCAGCAGCCCTGGGGGGGCCACTGAAGCTTTCTTT
v_call: TRBV6-1; d_call: TRBD1; clone_size: NA; j_call: TRBJ2-2; cdr3_aa: CAVPGQGYGGELFF; cdr3_nt: TGTGCCGTCCCGGGACAGGGGTATGGCGGGGAGCTGTTTTTT
v_call: TRBV5-4; d_call: NA; clone_size: NA; j_call: TRBJ1-1; cdr3_aa: CASRLENAGRGTEAFF; cdr3_nt: TGTGCCAGCAGGTTAGAAAACGCGGGTCGGGGCACTGAAGCTTTCTTT
v_call: TRBV4-2; d_call: NA; clone_size: once; j_call: TRBJ1-3; cdr3_aa: CASSQGRQSGNTIYF; cdr3_nt: TGTGCCAGCAGCCAAGGGCGGCAGTCTGGAAACACCATATATTTT
v_call: TRBV6-5; d_call: NA; clone_size: few; j_call: TRBJ2-7; cdr3_aa: CASTSSYEQYF; cdr3_nt: TGTGCCAGCACTAGTTCCTACGAGCAGTACTTC
v_call: TRBV28; d_call: NA; clone_size: NA; j_call: TRBJ2-1; cdr3_aa: CASNGRNEQFF; cdr3_nt: TGTGCCTCAAACGGCCGAAATGAGCAGTTCTTC
v_call: TRBV14; d_call: TRBD2; clone_size: NA; j_call: TRBJ2-2; cdr3_aa: CASSQGGLATNTGELFF; cdr3_nt: TGTGCCAGCAGCCAAGGGGGACTAGCGACGAACACCGGGGAGCTGTTTTTT